The 9 T cell receptor beta chains reported below all come from one sample, sequenced in a study of blood T cell repertoires in COVID-19. Profiling relied on immunoSEQ multiplex PCR, and the TCRdb table lists in-frame clones only, not all of them. The sample holds around 230,000 clones, 65% to 90% seen once. The sequenced sample consisted of peripheral blood. Receptors originate from a man in his fifties or sixties with COVID-19, enrolled during active disease.

The chain has TRBV29-1 and TRBJ2-7, with D perhaps matching TRBD2 (5 bases). V was cut by 0 bases and J by 5 bases, with 14 bases left in between. The CDR3 is 14 amino acids. CDR1 SQVTM and CDR2 ANQGSEA come from the germline V gene. The CDR3 DNA is TGCAGCGTTGAAGATCATGAGGGTCGCCACGAGCAGTACTTC. It encodes CSVEDHEGRHEQYF.

This rearrangement joins TRBV15 to TRBJ2-2; a possible D gene is TRBD1 (6 bases). Germline-derived CDR1 and CDR2 are LNHNV and YYDKDF (reference sequence). The CDR3 totals 15 residues. Trimming removed 3 bases from V and 3 bases from J, with 11 bases in between. CDR3 residues: CATSSQGSYTGELFF. CDR3 in DNA: TGTGCCACCAGCAGTCAGGGGTCCTACACCGGGGAGCTGTTTTTT.

This clone was recorded at least ten times. The chain carries TRBV5-3 and TRBJ1-5, with a possible D match to TRBD1 (6 bases). TRBV5-3 belongs to the ORF category, with a function that is uncertain. The CDR3 has 14 amino acids. V was clipped by 3 bases and J by 6 bases, with 13 bases between them. The CDR3 loop reads CARSYRVGIQPQHF. The CDR3 DNA reads TGTGCCAGAAGCTACAGGGTCGGTATTCAGCCCCAGCATTTT.

This chain connects TRBV7-9 to TRBJ1-2, with a weak D call TRBD1 (5 bases). CDR1 is SEHNR and CDR2 is FQNEAQ in the germline V gene (reference sequence). CDR3 length equals 13 residues. V dropped 4 bases and J dropped 4 bases, with 10 bases sitting between them. The CDR3 DNA reads TGTGCCAGCAGCTCTGACAGCCTCTATGGCTACACCTTC. This gives the protein CASSSDSLYGYTF.

The chain uses TRBV7-8 and TRBJ2-7; a weak D match, TRBD2 (6 bases). The V end was cut by 4 bases, the J end by 3 bases, with 13 bases between. Germline values: CDR1 SGHVS, CDR2 FQNEAQ. The CDR3 runs 14 residues. CDR3 nucleotides: TGTGCCAGCAGCTGGGGACTCGGGAACTACGAGCAGTACTTC. This gives the protein CASSWGLGNYEQYF.

The CDR3 sequence is CASSRAGNTGELFF. The CDR3 DNA sequence: TGTGCCAGCAGTAGAGCAGGGAACACCGGGGAGCTGTTTTTT. The rearrangement links TRBV27 to TRBJ2-2; D uncertain. The CDR3 has 14 amino acids. Per germline, CDR1 MNHEY and CDR2 SMNVEV (reference sequence). V gave up 5 bases and J gave up 1 base, with 8 bases separating them.

The chain uses TRBV11-2 and TRBJ2-5; D gene ambiguous. This CDR3 is 11 amino acids long. V lost 5 bases, J lost 5 bases, and 6 bases lay in between. CDR1 is SGHAT, CDR2 FQNNGV, per germline. The CDR3 DNA follows: TGTGCCAGCAGCGTCTCGGAGACCCAGTACTTC. This codes for CASSVSETQYF.

The genes are TRBV7-3 and TRBJ2-2, with a weak D call TRBD1 (6 bases). The CDR3 consists of 15 residues. Germline V gives CDR1 SGHTA, CDR2 FQGTGA. Between the trimmed V and J ends, which lost 5 bases and 6 bases, there was a span of 16 bases. The CDR3 is CASSKVIGGAGELFF. The CDR3, as DNA: TGTGCCAGCAGCAAGGTGATAGGGGGAGCCGGGGAGCTGTTTTTT.

The chain is built from TRBV24-1 and TRBJ1-2; D not resolved. V lost 5 bases, J lost 5 bases, and 8 bases lay in between. Germline V CDR1 and CDR2: KGHDR, SFDVKD. This CDR3 is built from 12 residues. CDR3 nucleotides: TGTGCCACCAGTGCCTCCGGTTATGGCTACACCTTC. As protein: CATSASGYGYTF.